This is a list of T cell receptor beta chains from one sample in a study of blood T cell repertoires in COVID-19. TCRdb keeps only in-frame clones here, not all; method: immunoSEQ multiplex PCR. Among 150,000 to 200,000 clones listed, 79% were seen once. Sequencing was carried out using peripheral blood. These receptors were obtained from a middle-aged woman with COVID-19, enrolled during active disease. CDR3s include the opening cysteine and the closing phenylalanine or tryptophan. Each record gives: clone size, CDR3 length, V gene, J gene, D gene, CDR3 DNA, CDR3 protein. The D gene is left open where the match is weak. The size field is filled for only some rows; it gives once, few, many or a size class.

.	13	TRBV10-1	TRBJ2-2	.	TGCGCCAGCAGCAGGGGGGACACCGGGGAGCTGTTTTTT	CASSRGDTGELFF
.	14	TRBV20-1	TRBJ2-7	.	TGCAGTGCTAGTGGGGCTCTTTCCTTACCCAAGCAGTACTTC	CSASGALSLPKQYF
once	16	TRBV3-1/TRBV3-2	TRBJ1-2	TRBD1	TGTGCCAGCAGCCAATACGACAGGGTGTCAAACTATGGCTACACCTTC	CASSQYDRVSNYGYTF
.	16	TRBV21-1	TRBJ2-7	.	TGTGCCAGCAGCCCCGTCCAGGGCTCCAGCTCCTACGAGCAGTACTTC	CASSPVQGSSSYEQYF
few	14	TRBV19	TRBJ2-3	.	TGTGCCAGTAGTATAGACCACTCGACAGATACGCAGTATTTT	CASSIDHSTDTQYF
.	15	TRBV5-6	TRBJ1-5	TRBD1	TGTGCCAGCAGTCCGGGGACAGGGGGCGCCCAGCCCCAGCATTTT	CASSPGTGGAQPQHF
.	15	TRBV11-1	TRBJ2-1	TRBD2	TGTGCCAGCAGCTTAGGCCTACCGGGGGGGGATGAGCAGTTCTTC	CASSLGLPGGDEQFF
.	16	TRBV28	TRBJ2-2	TRBD1	TGTGCCAGCAGTTTTTTCGGACAGGGTAACACCGGGGAGCTGTTTTTT	CASSFFGQGNTGELFF
.	15	TRBV7-2	TRBJ1-4	TRBD1	TGTGCCAGCACCCACCCCGGCAGGGGGCGTGAAAAACTGTTTTTT	CASTHPGRGREKLFF
.	15	TRBV18	TRBJ2-7	.	TGTGCCAGCTCAGTGCGGGTTGGTTCCCTTTACGAGCAGTACTTC	CASSVRVGSLYEQYF
.	13	TRBV6-4	TRBJ2-7	.	TGTGCCAGCAGTCGGGCAGCGGGCGGCGAGCAGTACTTC	CASSRAAGGEQYF
.	16	TRBV7-2	TRBJ1-4	.	TGTGCCAGCAGCTTGCCCGGGGGGGGGATTAAAGAAAAACTGTTTTTT	CASSLPGGGIKEKLFF
.	14	TRBV28	TRBJ2-7	.	TGTGCCAGCAGTTTACCGGAAGGACAAGGCCGGAAGTACTTC	CASSLPEGQGRKYF
.	15	TRBV7-3	TRBJ1-1	.	TGTGCCAGCAGCTTAAATGGACGGACGGGGACTGAAGCTTTCTTT	CASSLNGRTGTEAFF
.	16	TRBV4-3	TRBJ1-3	.	TGCGCCAGCAGCCAAGCACCAGGGGTTGGTGGAAACACCATATATTTT	CASSQAPGVGGNTIYF
.	17	TRBV4-3	TRBJ2-3	TRBD2	TGCGCCAGCAGCCCTCGGACTAGCGGGGGGGCCACAGATACGCAGTATTTT	CASSPRTSGGATDTQYF
.	18	TRBV11-3	TRBJ2-3	TRBD2	TGTGCCAGCAGCTTAGGGAAGCGGGGGGTTTCTAGCACAGATACGCAGTATTTT	CASSLGKRGVSSTDTQYF
.	18	TRBV18	TRBJ1-5	TRBD1	TGTGCCAGCTCACCAATGAGGTCGGGTGGACAGGGGAATCAGCCCCAGCATTTT	CASSPMRSGGQGNQPQHF
.	14	TRBV7-8	TRBJ2-7	.	TGTGCCAGCAGCTTAGAGGACATCAGCTACGAGCAGTACTTC	CASSLEDISYEQYF
once	16	TRBV5-4	TRBJ2-3	TRBD2	TGTGCCAGCAGCTTGAAACTGGGCGGGGGGGCTGATACGCAGTATTTT	CASSLKLGGGADTQYF
.	12	TRBV7-9	TRBJ1-1	.	TGTGCCAGCAGCCCGGGGGGGACTGAAGCTTTCTTT	CASSPGGTEAFF
once	19	TRBV14	TRBJ2-1	TRBD2	TGTGCCAGCAGCCAAGATCGACCAGTGAGCGGGAGGGATTTCAATGAGCAGTTCTTC	CASSQDRPVSGRDFNEQFF